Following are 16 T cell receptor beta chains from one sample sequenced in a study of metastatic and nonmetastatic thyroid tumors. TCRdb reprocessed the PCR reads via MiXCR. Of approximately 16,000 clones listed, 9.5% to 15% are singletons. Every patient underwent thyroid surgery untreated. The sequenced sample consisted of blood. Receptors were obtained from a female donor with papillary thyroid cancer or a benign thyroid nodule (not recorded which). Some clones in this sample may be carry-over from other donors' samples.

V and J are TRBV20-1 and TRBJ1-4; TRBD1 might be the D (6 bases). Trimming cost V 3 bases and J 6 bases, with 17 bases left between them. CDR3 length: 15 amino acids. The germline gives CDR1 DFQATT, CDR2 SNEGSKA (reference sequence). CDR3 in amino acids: CSASVGGALYEKLFF. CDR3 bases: TGCAGTGCTAGTGTGGGGGGGGCCCTTTATGAAAAACTGTTTTTT.

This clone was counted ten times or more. In nucleotides, the CDR3 is TGCGCCAGCAGTTCCACAAGGGGGTGGGAGGGCCGCCAGGGAGAGACCCAGTACTTC. This sequence encodes CASSSTRGWEGRQGETQYF. The V call is TRBV4-1, the J call TRBJ2-5, with D tentatively TRBD2 (7 bases). Trimming shortened V by 6 bases and J by 4 bases, and 30 bases separated the two germline ends. This CDR3 comprises 19 residues. Per the germline V gene, CDR1 is MGHRA and CDR2 is YSYEKL.

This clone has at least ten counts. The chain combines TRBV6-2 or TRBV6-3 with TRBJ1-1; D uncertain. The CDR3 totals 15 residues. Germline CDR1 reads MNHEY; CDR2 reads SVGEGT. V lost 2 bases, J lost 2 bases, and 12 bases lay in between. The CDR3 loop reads CASSYGSITNTEAFF. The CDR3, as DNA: TGTGCCAGCAGTTACGGGTCCATAACCAACACTGAAGCTTTCTTT.

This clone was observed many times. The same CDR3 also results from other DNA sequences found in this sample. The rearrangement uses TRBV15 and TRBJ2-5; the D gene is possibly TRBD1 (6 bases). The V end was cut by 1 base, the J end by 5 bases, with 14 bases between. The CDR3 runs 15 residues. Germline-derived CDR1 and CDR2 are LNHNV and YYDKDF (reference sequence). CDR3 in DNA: TGTGCCACCAGCAGAGTAACAGGGTCCTGGGAGACCCAGTACTTC. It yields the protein CATSRVTGSWETQYF.

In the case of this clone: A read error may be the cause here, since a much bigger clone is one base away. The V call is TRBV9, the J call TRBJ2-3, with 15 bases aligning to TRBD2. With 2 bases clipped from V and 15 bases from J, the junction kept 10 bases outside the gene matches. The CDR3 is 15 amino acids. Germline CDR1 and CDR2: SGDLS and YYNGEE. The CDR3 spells CASSVDGTSGGSYYF. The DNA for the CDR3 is TGTGCCAGCAGCGTTGACGGGACTAGCGGGGGGTCCTACTATTTT.

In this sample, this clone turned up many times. CDR3 DNA sequence: TGCGCCAGCAGCTCCCCCGCCGGGTCCAACTTACAGTATTTT. Its protein is CASSSPAGSNLQYF. The chain uses TRBV5-1 and TRBJ2-3, with D unresolved. There are 14 residues in the CDR3. Per the germline V gene, CDR1 is SGHRS and CDR2 is YFSETQ. The V end lost 3 bases, the J end lost 12 bases, and 20 bases lay between the germline ends.

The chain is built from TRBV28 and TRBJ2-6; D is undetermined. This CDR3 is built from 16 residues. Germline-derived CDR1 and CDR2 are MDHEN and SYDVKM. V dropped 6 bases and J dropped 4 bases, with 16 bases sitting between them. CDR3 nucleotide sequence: TGTGCCAGCAGGTACCGAAGGGCAGCCGGGGCCAACGTCCTGACTTTC. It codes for CASRYRRAAGANVLTF.

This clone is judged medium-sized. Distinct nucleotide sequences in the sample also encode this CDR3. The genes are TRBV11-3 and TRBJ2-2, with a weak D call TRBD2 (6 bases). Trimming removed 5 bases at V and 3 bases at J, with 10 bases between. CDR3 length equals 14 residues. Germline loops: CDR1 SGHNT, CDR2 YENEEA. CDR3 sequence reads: CASSLSGDTGELFF. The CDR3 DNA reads TGTGCCAGCAGCCTTAGCGGAGACACCGGGGAGCTGTTTTTT.

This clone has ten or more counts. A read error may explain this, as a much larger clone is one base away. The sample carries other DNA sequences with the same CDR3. The DNA of the CDR3 is TGTGCCAGCGCTTGGACAGGCAATCAGCCCCAGCACTTT. This translates into CASAWTGNQPQHF. The rearrangement joins TRBV2 to TRBJ1-5; TRBD1 aligns across 7 bases. The germline V gene encodes CDR1 SNHLY and CDR2 FYNNEI. The CDR3 length is 13 residues. Using reference TRBV2 and TRBJ1-5 for the parts outside the CDR3, the full variable domain is EPEVTQTPSHQVTQMGQEVILRCVPISNHLYFYWYRQILGQKVEFLVSFYNNEISEKSEIFDDQFSVERPDGSNFTLKIRSTKLEDSAMYFCASAWTGNQPQHFGDGTRLSIL.

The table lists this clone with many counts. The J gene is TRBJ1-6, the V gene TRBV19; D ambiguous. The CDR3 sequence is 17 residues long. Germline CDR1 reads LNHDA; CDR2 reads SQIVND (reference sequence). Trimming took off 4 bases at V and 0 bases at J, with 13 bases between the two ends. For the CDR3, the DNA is TGTGCCAGTAGTAGAGAACGAAAAAGCTCCTATAATTCACCCCTCCACTTT. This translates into CASSRERKSSYNSPLHF.

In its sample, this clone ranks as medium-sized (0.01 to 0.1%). The CDR3 DNA reads as TGTGCCAGCAGTCGGGGACTAGCGGGAATGTACGAGCAGTACTTC. This translates into CASSRGLAGMYEQYF. V usage is TRBV28 and J usage is TRBJ2-7; 13 bases fit TRBD2. Germline V CDR1 and CDR2: MDHEN, SYDVKM. The V and J ends lost 5 bases and 4 bases, in that order; junction bases with no gene match: 5. This CDR3 is 15 amino acids long.

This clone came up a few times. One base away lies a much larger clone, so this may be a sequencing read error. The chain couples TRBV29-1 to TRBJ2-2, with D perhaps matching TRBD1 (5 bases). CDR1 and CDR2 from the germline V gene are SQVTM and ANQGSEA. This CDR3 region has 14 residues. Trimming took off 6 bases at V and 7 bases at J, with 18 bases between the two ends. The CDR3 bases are TGCAGCGTCCAAGACCCGACAGCGCTCGGGGAGCTGTTTTTT. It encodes CSVQDPTALGELFF.

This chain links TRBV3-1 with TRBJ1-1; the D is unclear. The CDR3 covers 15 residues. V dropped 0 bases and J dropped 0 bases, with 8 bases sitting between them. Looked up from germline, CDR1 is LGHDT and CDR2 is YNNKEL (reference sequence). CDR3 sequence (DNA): TGTGCCAGCAGCCAAGAGAGGGTCATGAACACTGAAGCTTTCTTT. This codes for CASSQERVMNTEAFF.

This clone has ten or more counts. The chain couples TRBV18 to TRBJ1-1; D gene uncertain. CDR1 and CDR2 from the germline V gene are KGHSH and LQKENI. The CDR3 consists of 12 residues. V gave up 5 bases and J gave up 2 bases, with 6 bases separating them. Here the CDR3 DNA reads TGTGCCAGCTCAGGATTTAACACTGAAGCTTTCTTT. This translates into CASSGFNTEAFF.

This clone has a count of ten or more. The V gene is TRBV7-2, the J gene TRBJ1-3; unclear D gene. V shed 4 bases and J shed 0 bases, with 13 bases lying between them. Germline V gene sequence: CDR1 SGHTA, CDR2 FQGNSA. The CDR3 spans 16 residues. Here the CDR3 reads CASSSHPTLSGNTIYF. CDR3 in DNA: TGTGCCAGCAGCTCTCACCCCACCCTCTCTGGAAACACCATATATTTT.

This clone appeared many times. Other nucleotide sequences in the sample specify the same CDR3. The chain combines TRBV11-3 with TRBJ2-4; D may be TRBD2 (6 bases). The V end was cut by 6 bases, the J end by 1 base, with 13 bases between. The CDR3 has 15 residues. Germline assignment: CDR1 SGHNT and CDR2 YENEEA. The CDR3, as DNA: TGTGCCAGCAGTCGCGGAGGGCCCGCCAAAAACATTCAGTACTTC. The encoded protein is CASSRGGPAKNIQYF.